The sequence of this T cell receptor (beta chain) was determined in a study of cytomegalovirus exposure and HLA in healthy donors. Within the sample, this clone is medium-sized. The sample has other DNA sequences that encode this CDR3 too. Germline V lookup: CDR1 SGHRS, CDR2 YFSETQ. Losses at the gene ends were 3 bases for V and 3 bases for J; bases not matched to a gene: 1. CDR3 length: 14 amino acids. PCR was performed using 60 Vbeta and 13 Jbeta primers. Only in-frame clones appear in the TCRdb table, and some are missing; sequencing was by immunoSEQ multiplex PCR. The table lists around 190,000 clones, around 77% of them singletons.

V and J are TRBV5-1 and TRBJ2-3; TRBD1 matches 10 bases. Input material: PBMCs. The clonotype comes from a young woman in good health and CMV-seronegative. Written as DNA, the CDR3 is TGCGCCAGCAGCTCGGGACAGGGGACAGATACGCAGTATTTT. It yields the protein CASSSGQGTDTQYF.